This T cell receptor (beta chain) was found in a study of blood T cell repertoires in COVID-19. Across the whole study: Collection of acute and convalescent COVID-19 samples took place in the United States, Italy and Spain. PBMCs, B-cell-depleted T cells, or T cells provided the cDNA or gDNA that made up the material.

As processed by the authors: Quantification of nucleated cells was approximated via reference gene primer amplification. This table comes from immunoSEQ multiplex PCR, and its TCRdb copy is limited to in-frame clones, with some not included. That table is the source of V, J and clone size, and D and trimming were worked out from the DNA. The table lists about 58,000 clones, over 65% of them singletons. The V and J ends lost 4 bases and 5 bases respectively, with 13 bases between them. CDR1 and CDR2 from the germline V gene are SGDLS and YYNGEE. The CDR3 runs to 14 residues. V gene TRBV9 combines with J gene TRBJ2-1; D not resolved. The sample was peripheral blood. This receptor was taken from a man aged 40-49 years with active COVID-19. The CDR3 protein is CASSPLPLDNEQFF. For the CDR3, the DNA is TGTGCCAGCAGCCCCCTTCCCCTTGACAATGAGCAGTTCTTC. Using reference TRBV9 and TRBJ2-1 for the parts outside the CDR3, the full variable domain is DSGVTQTPKHLITATGQRVTLRCSPRSGDLSVYWYQQSLDQGLQFLIQYYNGEERAKGNILERFSAQQFPDLHSELNLSSLELGDSALYFCASSPLPLDNEQFFGPGTRLTVL.